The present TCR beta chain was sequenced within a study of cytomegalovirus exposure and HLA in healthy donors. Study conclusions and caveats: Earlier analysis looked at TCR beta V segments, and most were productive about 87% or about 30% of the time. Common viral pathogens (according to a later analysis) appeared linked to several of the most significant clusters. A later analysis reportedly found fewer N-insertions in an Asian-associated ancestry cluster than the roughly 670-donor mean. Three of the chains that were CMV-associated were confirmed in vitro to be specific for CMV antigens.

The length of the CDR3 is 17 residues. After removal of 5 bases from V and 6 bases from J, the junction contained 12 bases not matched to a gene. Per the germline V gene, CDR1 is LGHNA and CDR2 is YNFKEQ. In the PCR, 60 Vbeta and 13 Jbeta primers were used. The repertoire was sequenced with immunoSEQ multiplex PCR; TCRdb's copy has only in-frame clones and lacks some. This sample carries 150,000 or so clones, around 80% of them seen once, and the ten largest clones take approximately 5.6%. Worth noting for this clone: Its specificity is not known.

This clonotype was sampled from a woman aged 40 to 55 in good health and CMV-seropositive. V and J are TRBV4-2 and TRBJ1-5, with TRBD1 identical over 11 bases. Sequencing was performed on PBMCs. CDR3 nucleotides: TGTGCCAGCAGCTACGGACTGGACAGGGGGCCGGGTCAGCCCCAGCATTTT. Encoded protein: CASSYGLDRGPGQPQHF.